This TCR beta chain was captured in a study of shared clonotypes between healthy human individuals. The study's findings and limits: A handful of donors held about 5% of naive CD4 clonotypes in common. Rarefaction showed that sequencing of sorted subsets was incomplete (despite large depth).

With respect to this clone: Its cognate antigen is unknown.

The CDR3 runs to 17 residues. Germline V gene sequence: CDR1 SGHNT, CDR2 YENEEA. Sequencing used immunoSEQ multiplex PCR; TCRdb keeps in-frame clones, though not all of them. This table has under 200,000 clones, approximately 95% appearing once. The origin of this receptor is a woman in her twenties or thirties in good health. The gene calls are TRBV11-3 and TRBJ2-5, with D possibly called TRBD1 or TRBD2 (5 bases each). The J call may not be correct, given that the DNA end is closer to TRBJ2-7. The sequencing sample was made of naive CD4+ T cells sorted from blood. Noted subset: CD45RA+ positively selected. The CDR3 coding sequence is TGTGCCAGCAGCAAAGGTCCGGGGACCGGGGTGTCCTACGAGCAGTACTTC. Its protein is CASSKGPGTGVSYEQYF.